What follows is one T cell receptor (beta chain) and its context. Its specificity is not known. Using immunoSEQ multiplex PCR, the repertoire was profiled, and TCRdb retains in-frame clones only, with some absent. The sample includes around 91,000 clones, approximately 88% seen only once; the top ten take 15%. The data were obtained in a study of T cells in localized non-small cell lung cancer. Losses at the gene ends were 6 bases for V and 5 bases for J; bases not matched to a gene: 10. Germline assignment: CDR1 SNHLY and CDR2 FYNNEI. This CDR3 region has 15 residues. Findings and limits, study-wide: Longer overall survival associated with higher blood T cell density; shorter survival with higher adjacent-lung clonality. Of the tissues analyzed, uninvolved adjacent lung showed maximal T cell clonality, greater than tumor. Because researchers sequenced only one region of the tumor, heterogeneity is still possible.

The V call is TRBV2, the J call TRBJ2-4; 7 bases fit TRBD1. This clonotype was obtained from a man aged 40-75 years with stage I squamous cell lung carcinoma. The specimen comprised peripheral blood, sampled before any cancer treatment. The CDR3 DNA sequence: TGTGCCAGCAGATTCGACAGGGTCGGCCAAAACATTCAGTACTTC. This translates into CASRFDRVGQNIQYF.